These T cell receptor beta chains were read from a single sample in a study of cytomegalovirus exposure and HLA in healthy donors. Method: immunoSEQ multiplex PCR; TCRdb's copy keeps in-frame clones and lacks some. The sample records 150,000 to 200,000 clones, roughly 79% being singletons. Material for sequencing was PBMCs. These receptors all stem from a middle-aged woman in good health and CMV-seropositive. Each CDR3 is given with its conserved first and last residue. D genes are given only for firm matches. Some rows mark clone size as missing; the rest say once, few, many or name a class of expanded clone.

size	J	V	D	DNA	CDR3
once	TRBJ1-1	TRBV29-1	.	TGCAGCGGAGAATTACAGGGAGACACTGAAGCTTTCTTT	CSGELQGDTEAFF
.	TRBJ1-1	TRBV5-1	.	TGCGCCAGCAGCGGCTCGACAAACAGCCTTGAAGCTTTCTTT	CASSGSTNSLEAFF
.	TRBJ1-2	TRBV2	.	TGTGCCAGCAAACCCTCGGGCTATGGCTACACCTTC	CASKPSGYGYTF
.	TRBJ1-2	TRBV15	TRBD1	TGTGCCACCAGCAGAGAGACAGGGAGCAATGGCTACACCTTC	CATSRETGSNGYTF
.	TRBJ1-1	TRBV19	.	TGTGCCAGTAGTTACAGGGAGCCTCGAGAAATTGTTTTCTTT	CASSYREPREIVFF
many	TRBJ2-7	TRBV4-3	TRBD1	TGCGCCAGCAGCCCGGGACAGGGTCACTACGAGCAGTACTTC	CASSPGQGHYEQYF
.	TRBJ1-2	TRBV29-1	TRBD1	TGCAGCGTTGAAGCACAGGGGAACTATGGCTACACCTTC	CSVEAQGNYGYTF
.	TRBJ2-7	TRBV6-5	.	TGTGCCAGCAGGCGGCAGGGTTCCTACGAGCAGTACTTC	CASRRQGSYEQYF
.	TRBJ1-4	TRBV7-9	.	TGTGCCAGCAGCCGCGTTGAAAAACTGTTTTTT	CASSRVEKLFF
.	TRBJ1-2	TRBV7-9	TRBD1	TGTGCCAGCAGCTTAGCCGGGACAGCCAACTATGGCTACACCTTC	CASSLAGTANYGYTF
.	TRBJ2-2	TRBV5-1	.	TGCGCCAGCGCTACTTTGGGGGGTGTAAACACCGGGGAGCTGTTTTTT	CASATLGGVNTGELFF
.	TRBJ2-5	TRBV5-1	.	TGCGCCAGCAGCTTGAATCTAGAGACCCAGTACTTC	CASSLNLETQYF
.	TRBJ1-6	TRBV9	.	TGTGCCAGCAGCGGGGTTTCGACGGGGGGCAATTCACCCCTCCACTTT	CASSGVSTGGNSPLHF
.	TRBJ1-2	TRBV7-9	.	TGTGCCAGCAGCCCGAAGAAGGGGTTGGACTATGGCTACACCTTC	CASSPKKGLDYGYTF
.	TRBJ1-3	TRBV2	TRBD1	TGTGCCAGCAGGGAAACAGGGGTTTCAGGAAACACCATATATTTT	CASRETGVSGNTIYF
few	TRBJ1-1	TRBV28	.	TGTGCCAGCAGTTTGGTTGAGGGCACTGAAGCTTTCTTT	CASSLVEGTEAFF
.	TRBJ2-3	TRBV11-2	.	TGTGCCAGCAGCTTTAGCGGTCCTAGCACAGATACGCAGTATTTT	CASSFSGPSTDTQYF
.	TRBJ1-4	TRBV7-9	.	TGTGCCAGCAGCTTTGGACGGGAACTTCAAGAAAAACTGTTTTTT	CASSFGRELQEKLFF
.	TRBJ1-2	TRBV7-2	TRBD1	TGTGCCAGCAGTCTCGACAGGGCCGGATACGGCTACACCTTC	CASSLDRAGYGYTF
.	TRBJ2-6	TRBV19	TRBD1	TGTGCCAGTTGGGACAGGGCCAAACGGGTCTCTGGGGCCAACGTCCTGACTTTC	CASWDRAKRVSGANVLTF
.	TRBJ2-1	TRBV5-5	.	TGTGCCAGCAGCTTGAGTGGGCTCTACAATGAGCAGTTCTTC	CASSLSGLYNEQFF
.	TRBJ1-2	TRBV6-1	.	TGTGCCAGCATGCCTGGGGCCTCCTCTAACTATGGCTACACCTTC	CASMPGASSNYGYTF
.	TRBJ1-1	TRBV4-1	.	TGCGCCAGCAGCCAATTTACTTTCCGGGACTCCCTGCCCACTGAAGCTTTCTTT	CASSQFTFRDSLPTEAFF
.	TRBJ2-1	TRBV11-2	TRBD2	TGTGCCAGCTCGGGGGGGAATGAGCAGTTCTTC	CASSGGNEQFF
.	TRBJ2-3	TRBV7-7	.	TGTGCTAGCAGCCCTGATACAGGCACAGATACGCAGTATTTT	CASSPDTGTDTQYF
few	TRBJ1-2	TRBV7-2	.	TGTGCCAGCAGCTTGCAGGTAGTTAACTATGGCTACACCTTC	CASSLQVVNYGYTF
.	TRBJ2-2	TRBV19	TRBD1	TGTGCCACCCACCCACAGGGGGTCACCGGGGAGCTGTTTTTT	CATHPQGVTGELFF
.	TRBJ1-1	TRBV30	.	TGTGCCTGGAGTGAGTTCAGGCAAATAAACACTGAAGCTTTCTTT	CAWSEFRQINTEAFF
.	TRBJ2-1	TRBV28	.	TGTGCCAGCAGTTTTCCAACAGGTTTTGGGCCGGGTGAGCAGTTCTTC	CASSFPTGFGPGEQFF
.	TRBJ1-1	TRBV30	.	TGTGCCTGGAGTAACTCCGGGAACACTGAAGCTTTCTTT	CAWSNSGNTEAFF